The 32 T cell receptor beta chains below were found in one sample sequenced in a study of OX40 agonist ivuxolimab in advanced cancers. The repertoire was sequenced with immunoSEQ multiplex PCR; TCRdb's copy has only in-frame clones and lacks some. The sample contains about 40,000 clones, about 91% of which appear only once. This material consisted of CD4+ or CD8+ T cells sorted from blood, taken in a trial of the OX40 agonist ivuxolimab. These receptors were obtained from an adult with an advanced solid tumor such as melanoma, head and neck, liver or kidney cancer.

The chain is built from TRBV7-6 and TRBJ2-7, with TRBD2 matching 8 bases. V lost 0 bases and J lost 6; bases outside the gene matches: 7. CDR3 length: 15 amino acids. CDR1 SGHVS and CDR2 FNYEAQ come from the germline V gene. CDR3 sequence (DNA): TGTGCCAGCAGCTTAGCCCGGGAGGGCCCTCTCGAGCAGTACTTC. Amino acid sequence: CASSLAREGPLEQYF.

The chain carries TRBV27 and TRBJ2-7; 8 bases match TRBD1. Trimming at V came to 3 bases and at J to 0 bases, leaving 4 bases not matched to a gene. The CDR3 spans 15 residues. CDR1 and CDR2 (germline): MNHEY, SMNVEV (reference sequence). CDR3 loop: CASSLGTGSSYEQYF. Written as DNA, the CDR3 is TGTGCCAGCAGTTTGGGGACAGGTAGCTCCTACGAGCAGTACTTC.

The gene calls are TRBV28 and TRBJ2-1, with 9 bases that match TRBD1. This CDR3 has 15 amino acids. Germline CDR1 and CDR2: MDHEN and SYDVKM. The V segment lost 6 bases and the J segment 2 bases; nucleotides outside the gene matches: 5. The CDR3 coding sequence is TGTGCCAGCAGCCTCACAGGGGGCGCCTACAATGAGCAGTTCTTC. It is translated as CASSLTGGAYNEQFF. Based on the CDR3 plus reference TRBV28 and TRBJ2-1, the full variable domain is DVKVTQSSRYLVKRTGEKVFLECVQDMDHENMFWYRQDPGLGLRLIYFSYDVKMKEKGDIPEGYSVSREKKERFSLILESASTNQTSMYLCASSLTGGAYNEQFFGPGTRLTVL.

A few counts support this clone. V is TRBV27 and J is TRBJ2-7; D not resolved. Trimming cost V 2 bases and J 1 base, with 12 bases left between them. CDR1 MNHEY and CDR2 SMNVEV come from the germline V gene (reference sequence). CDR3 length: 15 amino acids. CDR3 loop: CASSLLGTTSYEQYF. CDR3 DNA sequence: TGTGCCAGCAGTTTACTGGGCACGACATCCTACGAGCAGTACTTC.

The gene calls are TRBV9 and TRBJ1-2, with D maybe TRBD1 (5 bases). The CDR3 totals 15 residues. The germline V gene has CDR1 SGDLS and CDR2 YYNGEE. V was trimmed by 2 bases and J by 8 bases, leaving 19 bases between them. The CDR3 bases are TGTGCCAGCAGCGTTACCGGGACGCAGGGAGACGGCTACACCTTC. The encoded protein is CASSVTGTQGDGYTF.

As concerns this clone: At one end the junction does not follow the germline gene, possibly because of a read error. CDR3 in amino acids: CASSPGQGSHEQYF. CDR3 DNA sequence: TGTGCTAGCAGCCCCGGTCAGGGTTCCCACGAGCAGTACTTC. The chain links TRBV7-7 to TRBJ2-7, with D maybe TRBD1 (5 bases). This CDR3 is built from 14 residues. CDR1 and CDR2 (germline): SSHAT, FNYEAQ (reference sequence).

J is TRBJ2-1 and V is TRBV28; D unclear. V was cut by 1 base and J by 3 bases, with 10 bases left in between. CDR3 length: 15 residues. Germline assignment: CDR1 MDHEN and CDR2 SYDVKM. DNA of the CDR3: TGTGCCAGCAGTTTATCTGCAGCCTTCTACAATGAGCAGTTCTTC. Its protein is CASSLSAAFYNEQFF.

This clone came up a few times. This chain links TRBV7-3 with TRBJ1-5; D is uncertain. Germline V gives CDR1 SGHTA, CDR2 FQGTGA. Trimming shortened V by 4 bases and J by 4 bases, and 17 bases separated the two germline ends. This CDR3 has 16 residues. CDR3 nucleotide sequence: TGTGCCAGCAGCTCCACTGGCATAAGATGGAATCAGCCCCAGCATTTT. Its protein is CASSSTGIRWNQPQHF.

The rearrangement joins TRBV9 to TRBJ2-7; TRBD1 aligns across 9 bases. Germline V gene sequence: CDR1 SGDLS, CDR2 YYNGEE. This CDR3 contains 15 residues. Trimming took 0 bases from V and 4 from J; bases not matched to a gene: 5. CDR3 amino acids: CASSVVPDRGYEQYF. For the CDR3, the DNA is TGTGCCAGCAGCGTAGTCCCGGACAGGGGATACGAGCAGTACTTC.

The CDR3 spells CASSTSGIEQYF. CDR3 coding DNA: TGTGCCAGTAGTACTTCAGGGATCGAGCAGTACTTC. The J gene is TRBJ2-7, the V gene TRBV19, with D possibly TRBD1 on 5 matching bases. The V end lost 4 bases, the J end lost 6 bases, and 10 bases lay between the germline ends. This CDR3 region has 12 residues. Germline CDR1 LNHDA, CDR2 SQIVND (reference sequence).

This clone was seen just once. The chain links TRBV7-3 to TRBJ2-2; no definite D call. The germline V and J ends were trimmed by 3 bases and 1 base, with 6 bases remaining between them. Germline-derived CDR1 and CDR2 are SGHTA and FQGTGA. The length of the CDR3 is 14 residues. In DNA, the CDR3 is TGTGCCAGCAGCTTCTTGCAGAACACCGGGGAGCTGTTTTTT. Its protein product is CASSFLQNTGELFF.

The V call is TRBV29-1, the J call TRBJ1-2; D call uncertain. This CDR3 is 13 amino acids long. Deletions cut 6 bases from V and 0 bases from J, with 11 bases between. Germline loops: CDR1 SQVTM, CDR2 ANQGSEA. CDR3 loop: CSVPGYANYGYTF. CDR3 in DNA: TGCAGCGTCCCCGGCTATGCTAACTATGGCTACACCTTC.

This sequence joins TRBV2 and TRBJ2-3; 8 bases fit TRBD2. Trimming cost V 5 bases and J 2 bases; bases outside gene matches: 12. Per germline, CDR1 SNHLY and CDR2 FYNNEI. The CDR3 is 17 amino acids. The CDR3 reads CASSPKPGLAYTDTQYF. The CDR3 DNA is TGTGCCAGCAGTCCCAAACCTGGACTAGCCTACACAGATACGCAGTATTTT.

The V call is TRBV27, the J call TRBJ2-3, with D perhaps given as TRBD1 or TRBD2 (5 bases each). There are 12 residues in the CDR3. The germline gives CDR1 MNHEY, CDR2 SMNVEV (reference sequence). V lost 6 bases, J lost 3 bases, and 7 bases lay in between. CDR3 in DNA: TGTGCCAGCAGAGGGGAGACAGATACGCAGTATTTT. Its protein is CASRGETDTQYF.

This chain links TRBV4-1 with TRBJ2-7; D gene uncertain. The ends were cut back, 0 bases at V and 4 bases at J, with 10 bases in the middle. Germline CDR1 reads MGHRA; CDR2 reads YSYEKL. This CDR3 has 14 residues. In nucleotides, the CDR3 is TGCGCCAGCAGCCAAGATCGGACGGTTTACGAGCAGTACTTC. It codes for CASSQDRTVYEQYF.

In DNA, the CDR3 is TGTGCCAGCAGTCTCTTAGGGACACTCCCGAGCTCCTACGAGCAGTACTTC. Amino acid sequence: CASSLLGTLPSSYEQYF. The chain links TRBV28 to TRBJ2-7; D is perhaps TRBD1 (6 bases). Trimming removed 5 bases at V and 0 bases at J, with 20 bases between. Looked up from germline, CDR1 is MDHEN and CDR2 is SYDVKM. The CDR3 spans 17 residues.

The rearrangement joins TRBV7-3 to TRBJ2-5; TRBD2 matches at 7 bases. CDR1 is SGHTA and CDR2 is FQGTGA in the germline V gene. The V gene end was trimmed by 2 bases and the J gene end by 5 bases; junction bases not matched to a gene: 5. The length of the CDR3 is 14 residues. The CDR3 reads CASSLLAGVETQYF. CDR3 coding DNA: TGTGCCAGCAGCTTACTCGCGGGAGTGGAGACCCAGTACTTC.

The chain is built from TRBV14 and TRBJ1-2, with 8 nucleotides matching TRBD1. This CDR3 spans 15 amino acids. V was clipped by 4 bases and J by 5 bases; unmatched bases: 9. Germline V gives CDR1 SGHDN, CDR2 FVKESK. CDR3 in DNA: TGTGCCAGCAGCCTTCAGGGGGCGCAAGGATATGGCTACACCTTC. Protein: CASSLQGAQGYGYTF.

The chain joins TRBV7-3 to TRBJ2-1; 9 bases agree with TRBD2. This CDR3 comprises 16 residues. Unmatched junction bases numbered 7, after V lost 0 bases and J lost 7 bases. The germline V gene encodes CDR1 SGHTA and CDR2 FQGTGA. DNA of the CDR3: TGTGCCAGCAGCTTAACGCTAGCGGGGACCCGAAATGAGCAGTTCTTC. Encoded protein: CASSLTLAGTRNEQFF.

The chain carries TRBV11-3 and TRBJ2-1, with 11 bases that match TRBD2. From germline, CDR1 is SGHNT and CDR2 YENEEA. J lost 5 bases, V lost 4 bases, and 4 bases had no gene match. This CDR3 has 15 amino acids. CDR3 in amino acids: CASSSLAGGHNEQFF. In DNA form, the CDR3 reads TGTGCCAGCAGCTCCCTAGCGGGAGGCCACAATGAGCAGTTCTTC.

V usage is TRBV12-5 and J usage is TRBJ2-2, with D perhaps given as TRBD1 or TRBD2 (5 bases each). V was pared by 2 bases and J by 6 bases, with 22 bases between. This CDR3 is built from 18 residues. Germline V CDR1 and CDR2: LGHNT, FRNRAP. Here the CDR3 DNA reads TGTGCTAGTGGTTTGATCCCGGGTGGGGGAGTTGTCCCCGGGGAGCTGTTTTTT. It encodes CASGLIPGGGVVPGELFF.

This clone showed up just once. The genes are TRBV4-1 and TRBJ2-1, with 9 nucleotides matching TRBD2. Looked up from germline, CDR1 is MGHRA and CDR2 is YSYEKL. The J segment lost 8 bases and the V segment lost 4 bases, leaving 12 bases of the junction unmatched. There are 16 residues in the CDR3. The CDR3 coding sequence is TGCGCCAGCAGCCGCTTAGCGGGAGCTGAGTCGTATGAGCAGTTCTTC. Amino acids: CASSRLAGAESYEQFF.

The gene calls are TRBV27 and TRBJ2-7; D tentatively fits TRBD1 or TRBD2 (5 bases each). Germline loops: CDR1 MNHEY, CDR2 SMNVEV (reference sequence). This CDR3 has 16 amino acids. V shed 3 bases and J shed 0 bases, with 15 bases lying between them. CDR3 sequence: CASSFLGTRGSYEQYF. The CDR3 region has the DNA TGTGCCAGCAGTTTCCTCGGGACCCGCGGCTCCTACGAGCAGTACTTC.

The count of this clone is one. This chain joins TRBV10-3 and TRBJ1-1; D is uncertain. Trimming took off 6 bases at V and 4 bases at J, with 15 bases between the two ends. CDR1 is ENHRY and CDR2 is SYGVKD in the germline V gene. The CDR3 length is 14 residues. The CDR3 sequence: CAIRGDGTGTEAFF. The CDR3 DNA sequence: TGTGCCATCAGGGGAGACGGAACGGGCACTGAAGCTTTCTTT.

The chain couples TRBV9 to TRBJ2-7; D remains ambiguous. The germline V gene encodes CDR1 SGDLS and CDR2 YYNGEE. The CDR3 runs 15 residues. The V gene lost 0 bases and the J gene lost 2 bases, with 12 bases spanning the gap. CDR3 region: CASSVAVGRTYEQYF. CDR3 bases: TGTGCCAGCAGCGTAGCGGTGGGTCGTACCTACGAGCAGTACTTC.

This chain uses TRBV9 with TRBJ2-5; possible D gene TRBD1, 5 bases. Germline V gene sequence: CDR1 SGDLS, CDR2 YYNGEE. Trimming cost V 0 bases and J 4 bases, with 19 bases left between them. The CDR3 is 17 residues long. Here the CDR3 reads CASSVAGREGRGETQYF. For the CDR3, the DNA is TGTGCCAGCAGCGTAGCAGGGCGAGAAGGGCGCGGAGAGACCCAGTACTTC.

V is TRBV6-4 and J is TRBJ2-1; the D gene is possibly TRBD1 (6 bases). The V end lost 4 bases, the J end lost 7 bases, and 11 bases lay between the germline ends. The germline gives CDR1 MRHNA, CDR2 SNTAGT. The CDR3 totals 13 residues. DNA for the CDR3: TGTGCCAGCAGTGTACAGGGTTTAAATGAGCAGTTCTTC. Its translation: CASSVQGLNEQFF.

This rearrangement joins TRBV2 to TRBJ2-7; D not resolved. Per germline, CDR1 SNHLY and CDR2 FYNNEI. The CDR3 is 12 residues long. V lost 4 bases and J 0 bases, leaving 4 bases between the germline ends. The CDR3 loop is CASSGSSYEQYF. The CDR3 coding sequence is TGTGCCAGCAGTGGGAGCTCCTACGAGCAGTACTTC.

J is TRBJ2-2 and V is TRBV6-6, with 9 bases fitting TRBD2. The J segment lost 5 bases and the V segment lost 10 bases, leaving 8 bases of the junction unmatched. This CDR3 has 14 residues. Per germline, CDR1 MNHNY and CDR2 SVGAGI (reference sequence). CDR3 sequence reads: CATRLAEHTGELFF. The CDR3 DNA reads TGTGCCACCAGACTAGCGGAGCATACCGGGGAGCTGTTTTTT.

The chain has TRBV28 and TRBJ1-1, with 7 bases fitting TRBD1. This CDR3 has 17 residues. The germline V gene encodes CDR1 MDHEN and CDR2 SYDVKM. With 5 bases clipped from V and 4 bases from J, the junction kept 16 bases outside the gene matches. CDR3 sequence (DNA): TGTGCCAGCAGTCCCAGGATATCGACAGGGCCCAGCACTGAAGCTTTCTTT. Protein product: CASSPRISTGPSTEAFF.

In DNA, the CDR3 is TGTGCCAGCGGCCTCCTGGGACAGACTGAAGCTTTCTTT. Amino acid sequence: CASGLLGQTEAFF. The V and J genes are TRBV27 and TRBJ1-1; 7 nucleotides line up with TRBD1. This CDR3 contains 13 residues. CDR1 and CDR2 from the germline V gene are MNHEY and SMNVEV (reference sequence). V was pared by 8 bases and J by 5 bases, with 8 bases of the junction left unmatched.

The V and J genes are TRBV19 and TRBJ1-5; D call uncertain. CDR3 length equals 16 residues. CDR1 is LNHDA and CDR2 is SQIVND in the germline V gene (reference sequence). V was clipped by 8 bases and J by 0 bases, with 17 bases between them. The CDR3 DNA follows: TGTGCCAGTCGAGATGAATTCCGCGCTAGCAATCAGCCCCAGCATTTT. It encodes CASRDEFRASNQPQHF.